Listed below are T cell receptor beta chains from one sample, sequenced in a study of blood T cell repertoires in COVID-19. Assay used: immunoSEQ multiplex PCR; TCRdb lists only in-frame clones, some missing. This sample yields more than 350,000 clones, of which around 90% are seen a single time; approximately 3% belongs to the top ten. The sample comprised peripheral blood. Receptors originate from a young woman with COVID-19, enrolled during active disease. CDR3s include the opening cysteine and the closing phenylalanine or tryptophan. A D gene is named only where the DNA matches it firmly. The size entry is marked missing in some rows and otherwise reads once, few, many or a size class.

NA,TRBJ1-2,NA,TRBV28,CASIETAQSNYGYTF,TGTGCCAGCATTGAGACAGCCCAATCTAACTATGGCTACACCTTC
NA,TRBJ2-7,once,TRBV4-1,CASSQIWLTTSYEQYF,TGCGCCAGCAGCCAGATCTGGTTGACAACCTCCTACGAGCAGTACTTC
NA,TRBJ2-3,NA,TRBV7-9,CASSFISTDTQYF,TGTGCCAGCAGCTTTATTAGCACAGATACGCAGTATTTT
NA,TRBJ2-3,NA,TRBV18,CASSPARVSTDTQYF,TGTGCCAGCTCACCAGCGAGGGTTAGCACAGATACGCAGTATTTT
TRBD1,TRBJ2-1,once,TRBV27,CASSPGTAHNEQFF,TGTGCCAGCAGTCCTGGGACAGCTCACAATGAGCAGTTCTTC
TRBD2,TRBJ2-7,NA,TRBV9,CASSVSGGTPSYEQYF,TGTGCCAGCAGCGTTAGCGGGGGCACCCCCTCCTACGAGCAGTACTTC
NA,TRBJ1-3,NA,TRBV5-8,CASSSGVGPGNTIYF,TGTGCCAGCAGCTCAGGGGTCGGGCCTGGAAACACCATATATTTT
NA,TRBJ2-1,once,TRBV7-9,CASSTSEGVQRNEQFF,TGTGCCAGCAGCACTAGCGAGGGGGTTCAGCGGAATGAGCAGTTCTTC
NA,TRBJ2-2,NA,TRBV7-2,CASSFRPTGRTGELFF,TGTGCCAGCAGCTTTCGTCCTACAGGTCGGACCGGGGAGCTGTTTTTT
NA,TRBJ1-4,NA,TRBV4-2,CASSQPDRLGQKLFF,TGTGCCAGCAGCCAACCCGACAGACTAGGGCAAAAACTGTTTTTT
NA,TRBJ2-3,NA,TRBV10-2,CASGQGSTDTQYF,TGCGCCAGCGGGCAGGGTAGCACAGATACGCAGTATTTT
NA,TRBJ1-6,few,TRBV6-5,CASSYSSQGLSPLHF,TGTGCCAGCAGTTACTCGAGCCAGGGGCTATCACCCCTCCACTTT
TRBD1,TRBJ1-2,NA,TRBV11-3,CASSPSQGASNYGYTF,TGTGCCAGCAGCCCCTCTCAGGGGGCAAGTAACTATGGCTACACCTTC
NA,TRBJ1-5,NA,TRBV19,CASSMVQDNQPQHF,TGTGCCAGTAGTATGGTACAGGACAATCAGCCCCAGCATTTT
NA,TRBJ2-2,NA,TRBV7-7,CASSVSRGSGELFF,TGTGCTAGCAGCGTAAGCAGGGGATCCGGGGAGCTGTTTTTT
TRBD1,TRBJ2-1,once,TRBV3-1/TRBV3-2,CASSQLPGTDYNEQFF,TGTGCCAGCAGCCAGCTGCCCGGGACAGATTACAATGAGCAGTTCTTC
NA,TRBJ2-1,NA,TRBV7-6,CASSLAHRGFGSGLYNEQFF,TGTGCCAGCAGCTTAGCGCACAGGGGTTTCGGGAGCGGACTCTACAATGAGCAGTTCTTC
NA,TRBJ1-5,NA,TRBV19,CASSVTDRSNQPQHF,TGTGCCAGTAGTGTCACAGACAGGAGCAATCAGCCCCAGCATTTT
NA,TRBJ1-6,NA,TRBV6-5,CASSPGLRNSPLHF,TGTGCCAGCAGCCCGGGACTGCGGAATTCACCCCTCCACTTT
NA,TRBJ2-3,once,TRBV2,CASSQATRDTQYF,TGTGCCAGCAGTCAAGCCACAAGAGATACGCAGTATTTT
TRBD1,TRBJ2-7,once,TRBV7-9,CASSLVQGARYEQYF,TGTGCCAGCAGCTTAGTGCAGGGGGCCCGGTACGAGCAGTACTTC
NA,TRBJ1-2,NA,TRBV10-3,CAIQRTGNYGYTF,TGTGCCATCCAAAGAACAGGGAACTATGGCTACACCTTC
TRBD2,TRBJ2-3,NA,TRBV6-5,CASSPKRGGTDTQYF,TGTGCCAGCAGTCCGAAGCGGGGTGGCACAGATACGCAGTATTTT
NA,TRBJ1-2,NA,TRBV19,CATSQGGLYGYTF,TGTGCCACCTCCCAAGGAGGATTGTATGGCTACACCTTC
TRBD1,TRBJ2-5,once,TRBV5-8,CASSLGETGGDLQETQYF,TGTGCCAGCAGCTTGGGGGAGACAGGGGGCGACCTACAAGAGACCCAGTACTTC
TRBD1,TRBJ1-2,NA,TRBV3-1/TRBV3-2,CASRSGTEENYGYTF,TGTGCCAGCAGGTCCGGGACAGAGGAAAACTATGGCTACACCTTC
TRBD1,TRBJ2-1,NA,TRBV18,CASSPLDRGYNEQFF,TGTGCCAGCTCACCCCTGGACAGGGGTTACAATGAGCAGTTCTTC
NA,TRBJ2-3,NA,TRBV3-1/TRBV3-2,CASSQFAGLDTQYF,TGTGCCAGCAGCCAATTTGCGGGGCTGGATACGCAGTATTTT
TRBD2,TRBJ2-1,once,TRBV9,CASSGGSGYEQFF,TGTGCCAGCAGCGGCGGGAGTGGCTATGAGCAGTTCTTC
TRBD1,TRBJ2-2,NA,TRBV24-1,CATSDLRDRGNTGELFF,TGTGCCACCAGTGATTTGAGGGACAGGGGAAACACCGGGGAGCTGTTTTTT
NA,TRBJ1-3,NA,TRBV5-1,CASSPRGEGGTIYF,TGCGCCAGCAGCCCCCGGGGGGAGGGCGGCACCATATATTTT
TRBD2,TRBJ2-3,NA,TRBV3-1/TRBV3-2,CASSHYETSDQPTDTQYF,TGTGCCAGCAGCCACTACGAAACTAGCGATCAGCCGACAGATACGCAGTATTTT
TRBD1,TRBJ1-5,NA,TRBV10-3,CAISDGDRGGNQPQHF,TGTGCCATCAGTGACGGGGACAGGGGAGGCAATCAGCCCCAGCATTTT
NA,TRBJ1-3,NA,TRBV5-5,CASSPGTLTVGNTIYF,TGTGCCAGCAGCCCCGGGACTCTTACGGTTGGAAACACCATATATTTT
TRBD1,TRBJ1-1,NA,TRBV5-6,CASSRQGPGGAFF,TGTGCCAGCAGCCGACAGGGGCCCGGAGGAGCTTTCTTT
NA,TRBJ1-1,once,TRBV9,CAGGPMNTEAFF,TGTGCCGGAGGGCCTATGAACACTGAAGCTTTCTTT
TRBD2,TRBJ2-3,NA,TRBV5-1,CASRTGGYTDTQYF,TGCGCCAGCAGAACGGGGGGATACACAGATACGCAGTATTTT
NA,TRBJ1-5,once,TRBV24-1,CATSDSQGINQPQHF,TGTGCCACCAGTGATTCCCAGGGGATCAATCAGCCCCAGCATTTT
TRBD2,TRBJ2-1,NA,TRBV9,CASSVRTSGHLSEQFF,TGTGCCAGCAGCGTTCGGACTAGCGGGCATCTTTCGGAGCAGTTCTTC
NA,TRBJ2-5,NA,TRBV18,CASSPQATQYF,TGTGCCAGCTCACCTCAAGCGACCCAGTACTTC
NA,TRBJ2-1,NA,TRBV2,CAGGPRGAPNNEQFF,TGTGCCGGGGGTCCCCGCGGGGCACCGAACAATGAGCAGTTCTTC
TRBD2,TRBJ2-1,NA,TRBV5-1,CASSVGLAGGTKAYNEQFF,TGCGCCAGCAGCGTCGGACTAGCGGGGGGCACCAAAGCCTACAATGAGCAGTTCTTC
NA,TRBJ1-6,NA,TRBV27,CASSFLLYNSPLHF,TGTGCCAGCAGTTTCCTCCTCTATAATTCACCCCTCCACTTT
NA,TRBJ2-7,NA,TRBV21-1,CLNGSYEQYF,TGTTTAAACGGCTCCTACGAGCAGTACTTC
TRBD1,TRBJ2-3,NA,TRBV9,CASSVKVGQGPDTQYF,TGTGCCAGCAGCGTAAAGGTGGGACAGGGGCCAGATACGCAGTATTTT
NA,TRBJ1-6,NA,TRBV4-1,CASRTNEGQPGSPLHF,TGCGCCAGCAGAACAAATGAGGGACAACCGGGTTCACCCCTCCACTTT
TRBD1,TRBJ2-5,NA,TRBV29-1,CSVATGQGETQYF,TGCAGCGTAGCAACGGGACAGGGGGAGACCCAGTACTTC
NA,TRBJ2-3,NA,TRBV4-3,CASSQDPRGGTDTQYF,TGCGCCAGCAGCCAAGACCCCAGGGGGGGCACAGATACGCAGTATTTT
NA,TRBJ1-2,NA,TRBV23-1,CASSQSGRVTYGYTF,TGCGCCAGCAGTCAATCGGGGCGCGTAACCTATGGCTACACCTTC
NA,TRBJ1-1,NA,TRBV19,CASSILRARGVLAEAFF,TGTGCCAGTAGTATCTTACGGGCGCGGGGCGTGCTCGCTGAAGCTTTCTTT
TRBD2,TRBJ2-1,NA,TRBV7-2,CASSLVGTRGDEQFF,TGTGCCAGCAGCTTAGTGGGGACCCGGGGGGATGAGCAGTTCTTC
TRBD2,TRBJ2-1,NA,TRBV24-1,CATSDPQGGGEDEQFF,TGTGCCACCAGTGACCCTCAGGGCGGGGGGGAGGATGAGCAGTTCTTC
NA,TRBJ2-1,NA,TRBV7-7,CASSLGPERDEQFF,TGTGCTAGCAGCTTGGGGCCGGAGCGGGATGAGCAGTTCTTC
TRBD1,TRBJ2-1,once,TRBV29-1,CSVTMTGALNEQFF,TGCAGCGTTACAATGACAGGGGCTCTCAATGAGCAGTTCTTC
NA,TRBJ1-4,NA,TRBV11-2,CASSLDLDSSNEKLFF,TGTGCCAGCAGCTTAGATCTTGACAGCAGTAATGAAAAACTGTTTTTT
NA,TRBJ2-3,NA,TRBV9,CASSAVGTDSNTQYF,TGTGCCAGCAGCGCGGTAGGGACTGACTCTAATACGCAGTATTTT
NA,TRBJ1-2,NA,TRBV5-1,CASSLDRYGYTF,TGCGCCAGCAGCTTGGACAGATATGGCTACACCTTC